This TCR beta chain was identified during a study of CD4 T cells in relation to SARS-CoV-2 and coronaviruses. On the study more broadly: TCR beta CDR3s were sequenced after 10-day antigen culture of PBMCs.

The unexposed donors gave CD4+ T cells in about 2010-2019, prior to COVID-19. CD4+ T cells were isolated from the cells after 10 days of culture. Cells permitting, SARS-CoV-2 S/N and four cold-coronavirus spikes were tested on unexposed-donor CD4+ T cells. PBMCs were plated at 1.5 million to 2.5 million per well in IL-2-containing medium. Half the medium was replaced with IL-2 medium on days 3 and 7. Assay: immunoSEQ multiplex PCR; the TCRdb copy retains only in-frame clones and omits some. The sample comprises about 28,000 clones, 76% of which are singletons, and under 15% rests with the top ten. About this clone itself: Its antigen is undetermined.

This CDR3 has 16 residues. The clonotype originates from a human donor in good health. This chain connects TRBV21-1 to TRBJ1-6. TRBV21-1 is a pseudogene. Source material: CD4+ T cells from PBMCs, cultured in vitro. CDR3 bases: TGTGCCAGCAGCACAAGGTGGGGGAATGTTGGTTCACCCCTCCACTTT. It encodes CASSTRWGNVGSPLHF.